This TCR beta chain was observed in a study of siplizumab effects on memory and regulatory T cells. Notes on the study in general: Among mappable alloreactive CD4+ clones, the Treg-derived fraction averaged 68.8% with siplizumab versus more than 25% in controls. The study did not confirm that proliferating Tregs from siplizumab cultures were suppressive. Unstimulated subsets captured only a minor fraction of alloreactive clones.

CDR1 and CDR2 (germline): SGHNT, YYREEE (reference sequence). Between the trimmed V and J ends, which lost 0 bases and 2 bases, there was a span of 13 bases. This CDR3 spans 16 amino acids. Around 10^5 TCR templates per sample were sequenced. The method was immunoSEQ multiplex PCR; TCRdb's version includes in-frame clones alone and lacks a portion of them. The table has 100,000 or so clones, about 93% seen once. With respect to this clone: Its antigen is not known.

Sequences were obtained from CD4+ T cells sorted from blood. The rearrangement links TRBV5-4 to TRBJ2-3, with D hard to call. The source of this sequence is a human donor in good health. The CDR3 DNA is TGTGCCAGCAGCTTGGCCGGGCGGACCTTCACAGATACGCAGTATTTT. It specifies CASSLAGRTFTDTQYF.